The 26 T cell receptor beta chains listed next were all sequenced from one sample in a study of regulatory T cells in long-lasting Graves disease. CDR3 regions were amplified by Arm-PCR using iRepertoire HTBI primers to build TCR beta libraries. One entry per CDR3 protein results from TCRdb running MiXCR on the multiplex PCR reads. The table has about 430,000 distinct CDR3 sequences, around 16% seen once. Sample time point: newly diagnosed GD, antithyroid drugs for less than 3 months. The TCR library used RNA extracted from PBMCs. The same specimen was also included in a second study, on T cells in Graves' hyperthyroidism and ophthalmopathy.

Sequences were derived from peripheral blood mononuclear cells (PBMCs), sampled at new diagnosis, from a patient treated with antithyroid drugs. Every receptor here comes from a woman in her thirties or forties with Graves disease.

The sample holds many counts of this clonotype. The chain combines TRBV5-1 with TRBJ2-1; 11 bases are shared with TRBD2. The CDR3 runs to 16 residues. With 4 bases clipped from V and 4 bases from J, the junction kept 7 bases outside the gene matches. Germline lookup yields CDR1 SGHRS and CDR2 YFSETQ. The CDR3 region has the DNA TGCGCCAGCAGCCCGACTAGCGGGGTAGTATACAATGAGCAGTTCTTC. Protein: CASSPTSGVVYNEQFF.

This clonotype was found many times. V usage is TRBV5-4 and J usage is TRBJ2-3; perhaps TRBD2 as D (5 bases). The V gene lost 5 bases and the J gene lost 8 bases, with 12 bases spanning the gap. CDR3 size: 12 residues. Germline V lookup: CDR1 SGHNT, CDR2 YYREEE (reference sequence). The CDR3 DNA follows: TGTGCCAGCAGTTTCCCTGAGGGTACGCAGTATTTT. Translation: CASSFPEGTQYF.

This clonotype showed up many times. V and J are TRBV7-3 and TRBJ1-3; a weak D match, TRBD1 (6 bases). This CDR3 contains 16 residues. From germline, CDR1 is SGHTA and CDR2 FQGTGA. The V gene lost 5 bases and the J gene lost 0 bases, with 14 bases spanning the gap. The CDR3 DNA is TGTGCCAGCAGCCACAGGGTCCTTATCTCTGGAAACACCATATATTTT. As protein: CASSHRVLISGNTIYF.

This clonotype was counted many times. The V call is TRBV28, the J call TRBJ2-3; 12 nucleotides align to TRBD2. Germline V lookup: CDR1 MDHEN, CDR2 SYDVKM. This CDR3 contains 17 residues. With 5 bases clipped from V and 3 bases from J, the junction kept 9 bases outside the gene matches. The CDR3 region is CASSPLTSGSETDTQYF. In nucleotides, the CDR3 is TGTGCCAGCAGTCCCTTGACTAGCGGGAGTGAGACAGATACGCAGTATTTT.

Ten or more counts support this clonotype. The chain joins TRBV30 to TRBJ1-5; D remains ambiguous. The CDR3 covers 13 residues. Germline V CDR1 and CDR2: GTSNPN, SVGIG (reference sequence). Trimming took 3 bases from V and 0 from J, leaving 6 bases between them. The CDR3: CAWSEDSNQPQHF. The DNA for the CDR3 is TGTGCCTGGAGCGAGGATAGCAATCAGCCCCAGCATTTT.

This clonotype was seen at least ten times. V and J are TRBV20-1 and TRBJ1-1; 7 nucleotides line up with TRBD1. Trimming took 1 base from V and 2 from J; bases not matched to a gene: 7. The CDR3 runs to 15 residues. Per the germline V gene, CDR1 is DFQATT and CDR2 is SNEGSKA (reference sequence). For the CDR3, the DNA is TGCAGTGCTAGAGTCAGGGGGGCCCAAAACACTGAAGCTTTCTTT. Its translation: CSARVRGAQNTEAFF.

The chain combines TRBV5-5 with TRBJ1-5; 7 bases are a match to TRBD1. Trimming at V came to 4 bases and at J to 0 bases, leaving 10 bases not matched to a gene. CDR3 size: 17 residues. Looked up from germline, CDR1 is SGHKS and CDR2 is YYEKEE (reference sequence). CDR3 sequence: CASSPGTVGYSNQPQHF. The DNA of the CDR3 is TGTGCCAGCAGCCCTGGGACAGTCGGATATAGCAATCAGCCCCAGCATTTT.

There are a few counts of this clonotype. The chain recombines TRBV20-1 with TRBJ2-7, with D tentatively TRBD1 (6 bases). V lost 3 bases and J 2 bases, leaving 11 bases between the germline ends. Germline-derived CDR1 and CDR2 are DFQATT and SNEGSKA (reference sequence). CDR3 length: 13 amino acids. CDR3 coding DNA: TGCAGTGCTAGTATGGGGGACACCTACGAGCAGTACTTC. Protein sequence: CSASMGDTYEQYF.

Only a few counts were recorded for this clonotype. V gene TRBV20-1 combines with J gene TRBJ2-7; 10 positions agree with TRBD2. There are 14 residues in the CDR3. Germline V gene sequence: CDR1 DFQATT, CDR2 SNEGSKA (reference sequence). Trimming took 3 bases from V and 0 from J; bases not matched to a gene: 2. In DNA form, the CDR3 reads TGCAGTGCTAGCCGGACTAGCGGCTCCTACGAGCAGTACTTC. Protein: CSASRTSGSYEQYF.

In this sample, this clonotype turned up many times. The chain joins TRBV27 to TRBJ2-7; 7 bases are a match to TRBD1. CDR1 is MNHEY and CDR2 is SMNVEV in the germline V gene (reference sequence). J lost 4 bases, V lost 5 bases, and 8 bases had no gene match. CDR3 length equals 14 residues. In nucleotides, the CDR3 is TGTGCCAGCAGTATTTCGGGACAGTTATACGAGCAGTACTTC. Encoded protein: CASSISGQLYEQYF.

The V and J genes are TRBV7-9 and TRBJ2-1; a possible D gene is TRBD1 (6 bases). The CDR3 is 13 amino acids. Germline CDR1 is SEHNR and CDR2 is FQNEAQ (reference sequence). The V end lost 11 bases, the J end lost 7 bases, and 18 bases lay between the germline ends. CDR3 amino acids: CALWGPGSNEQFF. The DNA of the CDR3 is TGTGCCCTGTGGGGGCCAGGGTCGAATGAGCAGTTCTTC. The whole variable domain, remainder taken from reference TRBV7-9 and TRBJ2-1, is DTGVSQNPRHKITKRGQNVTFRCDPISEHNRLYWYRQTLGQGPEFLTYFQNEAQLEKSRLLSDRFSAERPKGSFSTLEIQRTEQGDSAMYLCALWGPGSNEQFFGPGTRLTVL.

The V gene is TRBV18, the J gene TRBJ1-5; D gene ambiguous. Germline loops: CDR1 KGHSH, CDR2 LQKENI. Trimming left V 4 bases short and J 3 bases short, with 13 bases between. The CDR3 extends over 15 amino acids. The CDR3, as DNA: TGTGCCAGCTCACTCCAACAGACCACCAATCAGCCCCAGCATTTT. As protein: CASSLQQTTNQPQHF.

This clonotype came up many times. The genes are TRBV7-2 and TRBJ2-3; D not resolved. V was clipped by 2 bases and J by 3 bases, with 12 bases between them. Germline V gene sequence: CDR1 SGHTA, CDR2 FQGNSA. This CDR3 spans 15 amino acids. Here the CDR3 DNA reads TGTGCCAGCAGCTTAATTAACCAGAGAACAGATACGCAGTATTTT. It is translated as CASSLINQRTDTQYF.

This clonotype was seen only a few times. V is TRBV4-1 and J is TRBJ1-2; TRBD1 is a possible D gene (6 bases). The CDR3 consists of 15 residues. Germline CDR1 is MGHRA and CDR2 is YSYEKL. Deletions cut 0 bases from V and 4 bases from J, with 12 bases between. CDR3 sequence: CASSQELMDSYGYTF. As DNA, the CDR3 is TGCGCCAGCAGCCAAGAGTTAATGGACAGCTATGGCTACACCTTC.

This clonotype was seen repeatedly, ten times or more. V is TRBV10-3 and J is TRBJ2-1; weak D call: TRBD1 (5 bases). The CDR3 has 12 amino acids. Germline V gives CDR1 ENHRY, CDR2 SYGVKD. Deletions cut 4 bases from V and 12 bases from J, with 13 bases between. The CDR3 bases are TGTGCCATCAGTGCGACCAGGGCTTGGCAGTTCTTC. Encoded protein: CAISATRAWQFF.

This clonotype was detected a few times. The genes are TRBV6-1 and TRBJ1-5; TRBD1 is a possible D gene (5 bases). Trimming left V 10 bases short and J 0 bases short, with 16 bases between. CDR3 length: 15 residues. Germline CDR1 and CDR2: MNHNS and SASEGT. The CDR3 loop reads CANLIGEASNQPQHF. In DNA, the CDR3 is TGTGCCAACTTGATAGGGGAGGCTAGCAATCAGCCCCAGCATTTT.

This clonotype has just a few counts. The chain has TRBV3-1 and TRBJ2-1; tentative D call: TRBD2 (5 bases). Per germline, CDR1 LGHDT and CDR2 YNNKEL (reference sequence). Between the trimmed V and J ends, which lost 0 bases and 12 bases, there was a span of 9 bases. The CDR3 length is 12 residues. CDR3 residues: CASSQERVGQFF. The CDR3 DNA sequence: TGTGCCAGCAGCCAAGAGAGGGTTGGGCAGTTCTTC.

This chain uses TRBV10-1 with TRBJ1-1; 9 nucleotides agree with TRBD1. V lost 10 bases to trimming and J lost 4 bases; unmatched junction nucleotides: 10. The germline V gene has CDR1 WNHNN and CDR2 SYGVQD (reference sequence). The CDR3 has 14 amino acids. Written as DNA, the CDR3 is TGCGCCACCAGACGGGACAGGGAAAGCACTGAAGCTTTCTTT. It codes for CATRRDRESTEAFF.

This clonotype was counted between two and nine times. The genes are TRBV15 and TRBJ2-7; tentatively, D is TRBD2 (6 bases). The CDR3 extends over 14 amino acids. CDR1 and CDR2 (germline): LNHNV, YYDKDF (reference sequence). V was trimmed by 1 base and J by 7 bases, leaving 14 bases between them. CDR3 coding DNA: TGTGCCACCAGCAGAGGGGGGGATTCTGGGGAGCAGTACTTC. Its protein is CATSRGGDSGEQYF.

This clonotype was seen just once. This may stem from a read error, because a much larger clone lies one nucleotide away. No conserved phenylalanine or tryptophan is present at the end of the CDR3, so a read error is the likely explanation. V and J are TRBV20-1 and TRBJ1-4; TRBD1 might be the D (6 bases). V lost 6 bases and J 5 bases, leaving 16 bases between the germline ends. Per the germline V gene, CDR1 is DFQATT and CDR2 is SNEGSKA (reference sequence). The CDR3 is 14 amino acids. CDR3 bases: TGCAGTGCAACCAGGGGCCCCCCGAATGAAAAACTGTTTTTG. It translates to CSATRGPPNEKLFL.

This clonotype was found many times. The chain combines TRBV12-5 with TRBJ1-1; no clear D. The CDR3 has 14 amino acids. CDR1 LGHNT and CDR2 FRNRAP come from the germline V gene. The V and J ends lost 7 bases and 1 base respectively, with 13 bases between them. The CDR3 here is CASDLREANTEAFF. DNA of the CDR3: TGTGCTAGTGACCTCCGGGAGGCGAACACTGAAGCTTTCTTT.

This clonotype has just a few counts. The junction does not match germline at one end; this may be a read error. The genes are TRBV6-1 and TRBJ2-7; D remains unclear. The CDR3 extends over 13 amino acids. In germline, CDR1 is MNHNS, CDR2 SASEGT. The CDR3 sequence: CASSGSSSFEQYF. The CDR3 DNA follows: TGTGCCAGCAGCGGGTCGTCCTCCTTCGAGCAGTACTTC.

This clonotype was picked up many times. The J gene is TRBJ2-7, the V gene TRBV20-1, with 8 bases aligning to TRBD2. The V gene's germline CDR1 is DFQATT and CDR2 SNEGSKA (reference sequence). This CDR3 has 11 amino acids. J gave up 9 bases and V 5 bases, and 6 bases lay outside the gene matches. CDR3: CSASTGTRQYF. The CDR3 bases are TGCAGTGCTTCAACAGGGACTAGGCAGTACTTC.

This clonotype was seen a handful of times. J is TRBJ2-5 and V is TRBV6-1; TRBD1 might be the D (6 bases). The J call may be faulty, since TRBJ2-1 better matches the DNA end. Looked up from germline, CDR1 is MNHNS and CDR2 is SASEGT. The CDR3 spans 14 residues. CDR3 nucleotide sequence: TGTGCCAGCAGAGGGGGACAAACCCCCAATGAGCAGTTCTTC. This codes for CASRGGQTPNEQFF.

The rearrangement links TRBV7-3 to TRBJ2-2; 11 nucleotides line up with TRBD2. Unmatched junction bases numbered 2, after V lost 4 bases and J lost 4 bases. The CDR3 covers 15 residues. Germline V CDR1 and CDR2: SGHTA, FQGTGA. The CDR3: CASSSSGRSTGELFF. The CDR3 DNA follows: TGTGCCAGCAGCTCTAGCGGGAGGAGCACCGGGGAGCTGTTTTTT.

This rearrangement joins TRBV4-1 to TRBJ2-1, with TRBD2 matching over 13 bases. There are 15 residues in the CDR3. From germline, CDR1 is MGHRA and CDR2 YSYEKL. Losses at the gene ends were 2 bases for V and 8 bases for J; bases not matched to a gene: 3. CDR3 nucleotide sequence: TGCGCCAGCAGCCAAACTAGCGGGAGGGCCCATGAGCAGTTCTTC. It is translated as CASSQTSGRAHEQFF.